One sample yielded the 31 T cell receptor beta chains listed below, sequenced in a study of regulatory T cells in long-lasting Graves disease. The TCR beta library used iRepertoire HTBI primers with Arm-PCR amplification of CDR3. TCRdb re-called the multiplex PCR reads through MiXCR, storing one row per CDR3 protein. Among 240,000 or so distinct CDR3 sequences listed, 20% were seen once. Regarding time point: newly diagnosed GD, antithyroid drugs for less than 3 months. The TCR library was made from RNA that had been extracted from PBMCs in TRIzol. Material: peripheral blood mononuclear cells (PBMCs), obtained at new diagnosis, from a patient treated with antithyroid drugs. These receptors were obtained from a female donor with Graves disease.

This rearrangement joins TRBV28 to TRBJ2-7, with D perhaps matching TRBD1 (5 bases). The CDR3 loop spans 13 amino acids. The germline V and J ends were trimmed by 10 bases and 3 bases, with 16 bases remaining between them. CDR1 is MDHEN and CDR2 is SYDVKM in the germline V gene. CDR3 protein: CATLHQGSYEQYF. The CDR3 DNA reads as TGTGCCACCCTACATCAGGGTAGCTACGAGCAGTACTTC.

This clonotype was counted many times. This chain joins TRBV5-4 and TRBJ2-3, with 10 bases lining up with TRBD2. The CDR3 contains 19 residues. Germline V CDR1 and CDR2: SGHNT, YYREEE (reference sequence). V lost 4 bases and J lost 6; bases outside the gene matches: 20. The CDR3, as DNA: TGTGCCAGCAGCCTTTGGAGGAGCGGGGGGGCACTACTTAGGGATACGCAGTATTTT. It codes for CASSLWRSGGALLRDTQYF. Filled out from reference TRBV5-4 and TRBJ2-3, the complete variable domain reads ETGVTQSPTHLIKTRGQQVTLRCSSQSGHNTVSWYQQALGQGPQFIFQYYREEENGRGNFPPRFSGLQFPNYSSELNVNALELDDSALYLCASSLWRSGGALLRDTQYFGPGTRLTVL.

As for this clonotype: Being one base from a much bigger clone, this may be a read error. CDR3 DNA: TGTGCCACCAGTGATACACGTGACACGAACACCGGGGAGCTGCTTTTT. Its protein product is CATSDTRDTNTGELLF. The J gene is TRBJ2-2, the V gene TRBV24-1; D may be TRBD2 (5 bases). The germline V gene encodes CDR1 KGHDR and CDR2 SFDVKD. The CDR3 has 16 residues.

The V call is TRBV6-1, the J call TRBJ2-1; maybe TRBD2 (6 bases). CDR1 MNHNS and CDR2 SASEGT come from the germline V gene. Trimming removed 6 bases from V and 3 bases from J, with 18 bases in between. CDR3 length: 16 residues. The CDR3 DNA follows: TGTGCCAGCAGAGGCCAAACTCCGGGGGACTACAATGAGCAGTTCTTC. Translation gives CASRGQTPGDYNEQFF.

The chain employs TRBV7-2 and TRBJ2-7, with 7 bases fitting TRBD1. Germline V lookup: CDR1 SGHTA, CDR2 FQGNSA. This CDR3 region has 14 residues. The ends lost 3 bases at V and 6 bases at J; junction bases unmatched: 8. The CDR3 DNA is TGTGCCAGCAGCTTGCAGGGGGAAGTGGGCGAGCAGTACTTC. This encodes CASSLQGEVGEQYF.

This clonotype has a count of ten or more. This chain joins TRBV10-3 and TRBJ2-7; TRBD1 matches 12 bases. The CDR3 length is 15 residues. Trimming cost V 4 bases and J 3 bases; bases outside gene matches: 4. Per the germline V gene, CDR1 is ENHRY and CDR2 is SYGVKD. In DNA form, the CDR3 reads TGTGCCATCAGTGTTGGGACAGGGGGCGTCTACGAGCAGTACTTC. This sequence encodes CAISVGTGGVYEQYF.

This clonotype appeared many times. This chain joins TRBV20-1 and TRBJ2-2; 7 bases agree with TRBD1. The CDR3 contains 14 residues. CDR1 and CDR2 (germline): DFQATT, SNEGSKA (reference sequence). Trimming at V came to 6 bases and at J to 0 bases, leaving 4 bases not matched to a gene. This chain's CDR3 is CSARDRANTGELFF. The CDR3 bases are TGCAGTGCCCGAGACAGGGCGAACACCGGGGAGCTGTTTTTT.

This clonotype was seen ten or more times. The chain links TRBV18 to TRBJ2-2; 9 bases align to TRBD1. Trimming took 8 bases from V and 3 from J; bases not matched to a gene: 7. Germline V gene lookup returns CDR1 KGHSH and CDR2 LQKENI. This CDR3 contains 15 residues. The CDR3 DNA follows: TGTGCCAGCAGCTCTGGACAGGGGTACACCGGGGAGCTGTTTTTT. Translating it yields CASSSGQGYTGELFF.

This clonotype was observed many times. This chain links TRBV4-1 with TRBJ2-2; the match to TRBD1 covers 7 bases. This CDR3 is built from 16 residues. Losses at the gene ends were 1 base for V and 4 bases for J; bases not matched to a gene: 6. Germline V lookup: CDR1 MGHRA, CDR2 YSYEKL. CDR3 residues: CASSQAIRGSTGELFF. DNA of the CDR3: TGCGCCAGCAGCCAAGCTATCAGGGGGTCCACCGGGGAGCTGTTTTTT.

This clonotype was detected many times. This chain connects TRBV24-1 to TRBJ2-5; D is possibly TRBD1 (6 bases). The CDR3 is 12 residues long. V gave up 9 bases and J gave up 4 bases, with 11 bases separating them. Germline lookup yields CDR1 KGHDR and CDR2 SFDVKD. The CDR3 nucleotides read TGTGCCACCGAGGGGGATGGAGAGACCCAGTACTTC. It yields the protein CATEGDGETQYF.

This clonotype was seen at least ten times. The genes are TRBV30 and TRBJ1-5; TRBD1 agrees at 11 bases. CDR1 is GTSNPN, CDR2 SVGIG, per germline (reference sequence). V shed 1 base, J shed 5 bases, and the junction held 4 bases outside the gene matches. The CDR3 contains 15 residues. CDR3 nucleotide sequence: TGTGCCTGGAGTGGAGGGGACAGGGGGGATCAGCCCCAGCATTTT. Encoded protein: CAWSGGDRGDQPQHF.

This clonotype has a count of ten or more. The chain links TRBV18 to TRBJ2-1; perhaps D is TRBD1 or TRBD2 (5 bases each). V dropped 0 bases and J dropped 7 bases, with 10 bases sitting between them. Germline loops: CDR1 KGHSH, CDR2 LQKENI. The length of the CDR3 is 14 residues. As DNA, the CDR3 is TGTGCCAGCTCACCACCGGGACGGTTTAATGAGCAGTTCTTC. Encoded protein: CASSPPGRFNEQFF.

This clonotype was found many times. A junction end diverges from the germline sequence, so it may reflect a read error. The chain is built from TRBV19 and TRBJ1-1; D uncertain. This CDR3 is 14 amino acids long. Germline-derived CDR1 and CDR2 are LNHDA and SQIVND (reference sequence). The CDR3 DNA follows: TGTGCCAGTAGTATCTGGGCTCCGAACGCTGAAGCTTTCTTT. It translates to CASSIWAPNAEAFF.

This clonotype was seen repeatedly, ten times or more. The chain couples TRBV7-3 to TRBJ1-1, with D uncertain. This CDR3 is built from 14 residues. The germline V and J ends were trimmed by 5 bases and 0 bases, with 10 bases remaining between them. From germline, CDR1 is SGHTA and CDR2 FQGTGA. The CDR3 protein is CASSPSQMNTEAFF. The CDR3 DNA reads TGTGCCAGCAGCCCCAGCCAAATGAACACTGAAGCTTTCTTT. The full variable domain, its missing parts supplied by reference TRBV7-3 and TRBJ1-1, is GAGVSQTPSNKVTEKGKYVELRCDPISGHTALYWYRQSLGQGPEFLIYFQGTGAADDSGLPNDRFFAVRPEGSVSTLKIQRTERGDSAVYLCASSPSQMNTEAFFGQGTRLTVV.

Regarding this clonotype: This may come from a read error, since a much larger clone is one base off. The chain carries TRBV6-5 and TRBJ2-1, with TRBD2 matching over 7 bases. This CDR3 region has 18 residues. V was pared by 1 base and J by 3 bases, with 12 bases of the junction left unmatched. Germline lookup yields CDR1 MNHEY and CDR2 SVGAGI. The CDR3 DNA reads TGTGCCAGCAGTTACTACGGGGGGACCGACCGACACTACAATGAGCAGTTCTTC. It translates to CASSYYGGTDRHYNEQFF.

The rearrangement joins TRBV5-6 to TRBJ1-2; D may be TRBD1 (5 bases). The CDR3 runs to 13 residues. CDR1 and CDR2 from the germline V gene are SGHDT and YYEEEE. The V end was cut by 6 bases, the J end by 7 bases, with 16 bases between. The CDR3 coding sequence is TGTGCCAGCACCTTCCCGGGGGTATCTGGCTACACCTTC. As protein: CASTFPGVSGYTF.

This clonotype was recorded many times. The V call is TRBV20-1, the J call TRBJ2-5; D call uncertain. This CDR3 spans 14 amino acids. Between the trimmed V and J ends, which lost 0 bases and 2 bases, there was a span of 10 bases. The germline V gene has CDR1 DFQATT and CDR2 SNEGSKA (reference sequence). This CDR3 is CSAREAGRQETQYF. The CDR3 DNA reads as TGCAGTGCTAGAGAGGCCGGGCGACAAGAGACCCAGTACTTC.

This clonotype appeared many times. The genes are TRBV29-1 and TRBJ2-5; D gene unclear. The V gene lost 7 bases and the J gene lost 7 bases, with 16 bases spanning the gap. CDR1 is SQVTM and CDR2 is ANQGSEA in the germline V gene. The CDR3 has 12 amino acids. CDR3 coding DNA: TGCAGCGGGGGATCACCGGTCGGGACCCAGTACTTC. Protein sequence: CSGGSPVGTQYF. The full variable domain, its missing parts supplied by reference TRBV29-1 and TRBJ2-5, is SAVISQKPSRDICQRGTSLTIQCQVDSQVTMMFWYRQQPGQSLTLIATANQGSEATYESGFVIDKFPISRPNLTFSTLTVSNMSPEDSSIYLCSGGSPVGTQYFGPGTRLLVL.

This clonotype was seen at least ten times. The chain recombines TRBV9 with TRBJ2-3; D may be TRBD2 (5 bases). V was trimmed by 0 bases and J by 2 bases, leaving 7 bases between them. The CDR3 spans 14 residues. Germline V gives CDR1 SGDLS, CDR2 YYNGEE. This chain's CDR3 is CASSVGDYTDTQYF. The CDR3 coding sequence is TGTGCCAGCAGCGTAGGCGACTACACAGATACGCAGTATTTT.

The sample holds many counts of this clonotype. V is TRBV18 and J is TRBJ1-1; possibly TRBD1 for D (6 bases). V was trimmed by 5 bases and J by 4 bases, leaving 11 bases between them. This CDR3 spans 13 amino acids. CDR1 and CDR2 (germline): KGHSH, LQKENI. CDR3 sequence: CASSIQGLTEAFF. CDR3 DNA sequence: TGTGCCAGCTCAATACAGGGTCTCACTGAAGCTTTCTTT.

This clonotype was found many times. The chain links TRBV27 to TRBJ1-6; the D is unclear. The germline CDR1 and CDR2 sequences are MNHEY and SMNVEV (reference sequence). Trimming stripped 8 bases from V and 3 bases from J, with 8 bases between. The CDR3 contains 13 residues. This CDR3 is CASATSYNSPLHF. CDR3 coding DNA: TGTGCCAGCGCGACGAGCTATAATTCACCCCTCCACTTT.

In this sample, this clonotype turned up many times. The chain has TRBV28 and TRBJ2-7; 9 bases line up with TRBD1. Germline loops: CDR1 MDHEN, CDR2 SYDVKM. Germline trimming cut 4 bases from V and 6 bases from J; bases unmatched to any gene: 7. This CDR3 has 14 residues. The DNA of the CDR3 is TGTGCCAGCAGTTGGGGACAGGGAAGGGGCGAGCAGTACTTC. It codes for CASSWGQGRGEQYF.

This clonotype has ten or more counts. V gene TRBV3-1 combines with J gene TRBJ2-7, with 13 nucleotides matching TRBD2. The CDR3 is made up of 18 amino acids. CDR1 is LGHDT and CDR2 is YNNKEL in the germline V gene (reference sequence). V gave up 0 bases and J gave up 6 bases; unmatched junction bases: 11. CDR3 amino acids: CASSQEGGLAGAFGEQYF. The CDR3 DNA follows: TGTGCCAGCAGCCAAGAGGGCGGACTAGCGGGGGCTTTTGGCGAGCAGTACTTC.

This chain connects TRBV19 to TRBJ2-7; D may be TRBD1 (5 bases). Germline V CDR1 and CDR2: LNHDA, SQIVND (reference sequence). Trimming pared 3 bases from V and 3 bases from J, leaving 15 bases between. The CDR3 has 15 amino acids. In DNA, the CDR3 is TGTGCCAGTAGTATCAAGGGAATGGACATCTACGAGCAGTACTTC. This translates into CASSIKGMDIYEQYF.

This clonotype showed up just a few times. The chain combines TRBV19 with TRBJ2-7; tentative D call: TRBD1 (6 bases). CDR3 size: 13 residues. V was pared by 4 bases and J by 1 base, with 8 bases between. Germline V gives CDR1 LNHDA, CDR2 SQIVND (reference sequence). The CDR3 nucleotides read TGTGCCAGTAGTAGGCAGGGGTCCTACGAGCAGTACTTC. Amino acid sequence: CASSRQGSYEQYF.

In this sample, this clonotype turned up many times. The V gene is TRBV18, the J gene TRBJ1-3; weak D call: TRBD1 (6 bases). The V and J ends lost 4 bases and 0 bases respectively, with 10 bases between them. The CDR3 has 15 amino acids. Looked up from germline, CDR1 is KGHSH and CDR2 is LQKENI. Here the CDR3 DNA reads TGTGCCAGCTCACTACAGGGCCACTCTGGAAACACCATATATTTT. This translates into CASSLQGHSGNTIYF.

As for this clonotype: A read error is likely here: a far larger clone is one base away. This chain joins TRBV7-2 and TRBJ2-3, with D uncertain. CDR1 is SGHTA, CDR2 FQGNSA, per germline. Trimming cost V 5 bases and J 5 bases, with 14 bases left between them. The CDR3 covers 14 residues. CDR3 sequence: CASSPSAGRDTQYF. Here the CDR3 DNA reads TGTGCCAGCAGCCCCAGCGCCGGACGAGATACGCAGTATTTT. Together with reference TRBV7-2 and TRBJ2-3, the CDR3 gives the full variable domain: GAGVSQSPSNKVTEKGKDVELRCDPISGHTALYWYRQSLGQGLEFLIYFQGNSAPDKSGLPSDRFSAERTGGSVSTLTIQRTQQEDSAVYLCASSPSAGRDTQYFGPGTRLTVL.

This clonotype appeared many times. The chain joins TRBV7-2 to TRBJ2-3, with D possibly TRBD2 on 6 matching bases. The CDR3 has 16 amino acids. V was cut by 0 bases and J by 4 bases, with 14 bases left in between. Germline-derived CDR1 and CDR2 are SGHTA and FQGNSA. The CDR3 is CASSLAGGGRPDTQYF. As DNA, the CDR3 is TGTGCCAGCAGCTTAGCGGGGGGTGGCAGGCCAGATACGCAGTATTTT.

This clonotype was seen ten or more times. V is TRBV7-2 and J is TRBJ2-4; no firm D call. Germline assignment: CDR1 SGHTA and CDR2 FQGNSA. This CDR3 has 11 amino acids. V shed 8 bases and J shed 9 bases, with 11 bases lying between them. The CDR3, as DNA: TGTGCCAGCTCCAAGGCTGGCATTCAGTACTTC. Protein product: CASSKAGIQYF.

This chain links TRBV30 with TRBJ1-1; D is possibly TRBD1 (5 bases). CDR3 length equals 13 residues. Trimming pared 6 bases from V and 5 bases from J, leaving 16 bases between. Germline lookup yields CDR1 GTSNPN and CDR2 SVGIG (reference sequence). DNA for the CDR3: TGTGCCTGTCTAACCTGGGGGACGACTGAAGCTTTCTTT. This sequence encodes CACLTWGTTEAFF.

This clonotype was counted many times. The chain couples TRBV12-3 or TRBV12-4 to TRBJ2-5; 11 nucleotides match TRBD2. V gave up 6 bases and J gave up 0 bases; unmatched junction bases: 6. The CDR3 has 16 amino acids. CDR3 residues: CASRRTSGSHQETQYF. The CDR3 nucleotides read TGTGCCAGCAGACGAACTAGCGGGAGCCACCAAGAGACCCAGTACTTC.